Listed below are T cell receptor beta chains from one sample, sequenced in a study of Ad26.COV2.S vaccination and SARS-CoV-2 variants. Some clones are missing from TCRdb's copy, which holds only in-frame ones; the method was immunoSEQ multiplex PCR. The table lists about 440,000 clones, 90% of them singletons. Material: peripheral blood, obtained in a trial of Ad26.COV2.S vaccine versus placebo. These receptors all stem from a person aged 18 to 59 who received the Ad26.COV2.S COVID-19 vaccine or a placebo. The CDR3 runs from the conserved cysteine through the conserved F or W. The order of the fields is V gene, D gene, clone size, J gene, CDR3 DNA, CDR3 protein. D genes are given only for firm matches. Some rows have no size entry. The others give once, few or many, or a class for an expanded clone.

v_call: TRBV9
d_call: .
clone_size: .
j_call: TRBJ2-2
cdr3_nt: TGTGCCAGCAGCGTAGAAGTGCTCACCGGGGAGCTGTTTTTT
cdr3_aa: CASSVEVLTGELFF

v_call: TRBV19
d_call: TRBD2
clone_size: .
j_call: TRBJ2-7
cdr3_nt: TGTGCCAGTCGGACTAGCGGGACGTCCTACGAGCAGTACTTC
cdr3_aa: CASRTSGTSYEQYF

v_call: TRBV2
d_call: .
clone_size: .
j_call: TRBJ1-6
cdr3_nt: TGTGCCAGCAGTGAAAATTCACCACCCCTCCACTTT
cdr3_aa: CASSENSPPLHF

v_call: TRBV21-1
d_call: .
clone_size: .
j_call: TRBJ2-3
cdr3_nt: TGTGCCAGCAGCAAACCCGGGTTAGGCACAGATACGCAGTATTTT
cdr3_aa: CASSKPGLGTDTQYF

v_call: TRBV7-3
d_call: .
clone_size: .
j_call: TRBJ2-2
cdr3_nt: TGTGCCAGCAGCTTAACGGCGAACACAGCCAACACCGGGGAGCTGTTTTTT
cdr3_aa: CASSLTANTANTGELFF

v_call: TRBV18
d_call: TRBD2
clone_size: .
j_call: TRBJ2-3
cdr3_nt: TGTGCCAGCTCACCACGGACCATAGCGGGAGGGGCAGATACGCAGTATTTT
cdr3_aa: CASSPRTIAGGADTQYF

v_call: TRBV7-9
d_call: .
clone_size: .
j_call: TRBJ2-7
cdr3_nt: TGTGCCAGCAGCGGGACAGCGGGGCCCTCCTACGAGCAGTACTTC
cdr3_aa: CASSGTAGPSYEQYF

v_call: TRBV7-2
d_call: TRBD1
clone_size: once
j_call: TRBJ2-7
cdr3_nt: TGTGCCAGCAGCTCGACAGGGATCTCCTACGAGCAGTACTTC
cdr3_aa: CASSSTGISYEQYF

v_call: TRBV7-3
d_call: .
clone_size: .
j_call: TRBJ2-2
cdr3_nt: TGTGCCAGCAGCCCCATTAGGACCGGGGAGCTGTTTTTT
cdr3_aa: CASSPIRTGELFF

v_call: TRBV3-1/TRBV3-2
d_call: .
clone_size: once
j_call: TRBJ1-4
cdr3_nt: TGTGCCAGCAGCCGCGGGGGCCAGGGAGAAAAACTGTTTTTT
cdr3_aa: CASSRGGQGEKLFF

v_call: TRBV28
d_call: .
clone_size: many
j_call: TRBJ2-7
cdr3_nt: TGTGCCAGCAGTAGGGACTACGAGCAGTACTTC
cdr3_aa: CASSRDYEQYF

v_call: TRBV19
d_call: TRBD1
clone_size: .
j_call: TRBJ1-6
cdr3_nt: TGTGCCAGTAGTATTGGGACAGGGACGGGATCACCCCTCCACTTT
cdr3_aa: CASSIGTGTGSPLHF

v_call: TRBV2
d_call: .
clone_size: once
j_call: TRBJ2-3
cdr3_nt: TGTGCCAGCACCTCGGTCGGGAGTGGGGCCCTCGCAGATACGCAGTATTTT
cdr3_aa: CASTSVGSGALADTQYF

v_call: TRBV10-3
d_call: TRBD1
clone_size: once
j_call: TRBJ2-1
cdr3_nt: TGTGCCATCGGGCCGCGGGACAGGGGTACCTATGAGCAGTTCTTC
cdr3_aa: CAIGPRDRGTYEQFF

v_call: TRBV25-1
d_call: .
clone_size: .
j_call: TRBJ1-4
cdr3_nt: TGTGCCAGCAGTGATTTTGTGAATTGGTATGAAAAACTGTTTTTT
cdr3_aa: CASSDFVNWYEKLFF

v_call: TRBV6-5
d_call: .
clone_size: .
j_call: TRBJ2-1
cdr3_nt: TGTGCCAGCAGTTACAGCGGATCCTACAATGAGCAGTTCTTC
cdr3_aa: CASSYSGSYNEQFF

v_call: TRBV7-2
d_call: .
clone_size: .
j_call: TRBJ1-5
cdr3_nt: TGTGCCAGCAGCTTAGTTATAGGGCAGTTCGATCAGCCCCAGCATTTT
cdr3_aa: CASSLVIGQFDQPQHF

v_call: TRBV28
d_call: .
clone_size: .
j_call: TRBJ2-3
cdr3_nt: TGTGCCAGCAGTTTAGCCCGGACGGCGGACACGGCGGATACGCAGTATTTT
cdr3_aa: CASSLARTADTADTQYF

v_call: TRBV19
d_call: .
clone_size: once
j_call: TRBJ2-7
cdr3_nt: TGTGCCAGTAGTTTAGGTCTAGCGACCCAAACCTACGAGCAGTACTTC
cdr3_aa: CASSLGLATQTYEQYF

v_call: TRBV9
d_call: .
clone_size: .
j_call: TRBJ2-5
cdr3_nt: TGTGCCAGCAGCGTATTTGCGGATCCGGCCCTACAAGAGGCCCAGTACTTC
cdr3_aa: CASSVFADPALQEAQYF

v_call: TRBV19
d_call: TRBD2
clone_size: .
j_call: TRBJ2-5
cdr3_nt: TGTGCCAGTAGCCCAACAGCTAGCGGGACCCAAGAGACCCAGTACTTC
cdr3_aa: CASSPTASGTQETQYF

v_call: TRBV18
d_call: .
clone_size: .
j_call: TRBJ1-1
cdr3_nt: TGTGCCAGCTCACCGCAACAGAACACTGAAGCTTTCTTT
cdr3_aa: CASSPQQNTEAFF

v_call: TRBV7-6
d_call: .
clone_size: .
j_call: TRBJ2-5
cdr3_nt: TGTGCCAGCAGCTTAGCGGGGGGTGTGACCCAGTACTTC
cdr3_aa: CASSLAGGVTQYF

v_call: TRBV28
d_call: .
clone_size: .
j_call: TRBJ2-1
cdr3_nt: TGTGCCAGCAGTTTAGGGGGCAGATACAATGAGCAGTTCTTC
cdr3_aa: CASSLGGRYNEQFF

v_call: TRBV11-2
d_call: .
clone_size: once
j_call: TRBJ2-5
cdr3_nt: TGTGCCAGCAGCTCATTGACAGAATCTCAAGAGACCCAGTACTTC
cdr3_aa: CASSSLTESQETQYF

v_call: TRBV14
d_call: TRBD2
clone_size: .
j_call: TRBJ2-1
cdr3_nt: TGTGCCAGCAGCCATTGGACTAGCGGGAGAAACAATGAGCAGTTCTTC
cdr3_aa: CASSHWTSGRNNEQFF

v_call: TRBV24-1
d_call: .
clone_size: .
j_call: TRBJ1-2
cdr3_nt: TGTGCCACCAGTCAGGGGATCGGAACTAACTATGGCTACACCTTC
cdr3_aa: CATSQGIGTNYGYTF

v_call: TRBV28
d_call: .
clone_size: .
j_call: TRBJ2-7
cdr3_nt: TGTGCCAGCAGTCCGGTTTGGACCACAACCTACGAGCAGTACTTC
cdr3_aa: CASSPVWTTTYEQYF

v_call: TRBV19
d_call: TRBD1
clone_size: .
j_call: TRBJ2-7
cdr3_nt: TGTGCCAGTAGTCCGCGGACAGGGGGGTCCTACGAGCAGTACTTC
cdr3_aa: CASSPRTGGSYEQYF

v_call: TRBV5-1
d_call: TRBD2
clone_size: .
j_call: TRBJ2-1
cdr3_nt: TGCGCCAGCAGCTTGCGACTAGCGGGAGACCCTGAGCAGTTCTTC
cdr3_aa: CASSLRLAGDPEQFF

v_call: TRBV18
d_call: TRBD1
clone_size: .
j_call: TRBJ1-1
cdr3_nt: TGTGCCAGCTCAAATGTAGGAACAGGGGCCTTGAGCACTGAAGCTTTCTTT
cdr3_aa: CASSNVGTGALSTEAFF

v_call: TRBV5-6
d_call: .
clone_size: .
j_call: TRBJ2-1
cdr3_nt: TGTGCCAGCAGCTGGCGTGACATGAGCTCCTACAATGAGCAGTTCTTC
cdr3_aa: CASSWRDMSSYNEQFF

v_call: TRBV10-3
d_call: .
clone_size: .
j_call: TRBJ2-5
cdr3_nt: TGTGCCATCAGTGAGTCGAGTACGAGAGGGTCAGAGACCCAGTACTTC
cdr3_aa: CAISESSTRGSETQYF

v_call: TRBV7-9
d_call: .
clone_size: .
j_call: TRBJ2-4
cdr3_nt: TGTGCCAGCAGGGCGGGGATTGACATTCAGTACTTC
cdr3_aa: CASRAGIDIQYF

v_call: TRBV4-3
d_call: .
clone_size: .
j_call: TRBJ2-1
cdr3_nt: TGCGCCAGCAGCCAAGATAAGGCGGGGCGGCCTAGGGAGCAGTTCTTC
cdr3_aa: CASSQDKAGRPREQFF

v_call: TRBV9
d_call: .
clone_size: .
j_call: TRBJ2-7
cdr3_nt: TGTGCCAGCAGCGTAGTTATGGGGGCAGAGCAGTACTTC
cdr3_aa: CASSVVMGAEQYF

v_call: TRBV6-5
d_call: TRBD2
clone_size: .
j_call: TRBJ2-1
cdr3_nt: TGTGCCAGCAGTCCTAGCGGCCCCCACCATGAGCAGTTCTTC
cdr3_aa: CASSPSGPHHEQFF

v_call: TRBV11-2
d_call: TRBD2
clone_size: .
j_call: TRBJ2-1
cdr3_nt: TGTGCCAGCAGCTTATTCATTAGCGGGAGCCACAATGAGCAGTTCTTC
cdr3_aa: CASSLFISGSHNEQFF

v_call: TRBV2
d_call: .
clone_size: .
j_call: TRBJ2-4
cdr3_nt: TGTGCCAGCAATAAGCCCCACAATCAGTACTTC
cdr3_aa: CASNKPHNQYF

v_call: TRBV5-4
d_call: .
clone_size: .
j_call: TRBJ1-1
cdr3_nt: TGTGCCAGCAGCTTGGGGCTGAACACTGAAGCTTTCTTT
cdr3_aa: CASSLGLNTEAFF